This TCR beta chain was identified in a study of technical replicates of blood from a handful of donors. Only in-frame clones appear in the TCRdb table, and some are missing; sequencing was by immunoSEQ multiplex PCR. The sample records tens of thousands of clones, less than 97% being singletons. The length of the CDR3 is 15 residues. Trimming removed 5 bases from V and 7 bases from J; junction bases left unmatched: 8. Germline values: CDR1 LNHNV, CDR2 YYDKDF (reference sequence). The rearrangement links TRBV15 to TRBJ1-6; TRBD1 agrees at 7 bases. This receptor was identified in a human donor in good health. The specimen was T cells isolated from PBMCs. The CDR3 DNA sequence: TGTGCCACCAGCGATAGACAGGGTATGAATTCACCCCTCCACTTT. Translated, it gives CATSDRQGMNSPLHF.